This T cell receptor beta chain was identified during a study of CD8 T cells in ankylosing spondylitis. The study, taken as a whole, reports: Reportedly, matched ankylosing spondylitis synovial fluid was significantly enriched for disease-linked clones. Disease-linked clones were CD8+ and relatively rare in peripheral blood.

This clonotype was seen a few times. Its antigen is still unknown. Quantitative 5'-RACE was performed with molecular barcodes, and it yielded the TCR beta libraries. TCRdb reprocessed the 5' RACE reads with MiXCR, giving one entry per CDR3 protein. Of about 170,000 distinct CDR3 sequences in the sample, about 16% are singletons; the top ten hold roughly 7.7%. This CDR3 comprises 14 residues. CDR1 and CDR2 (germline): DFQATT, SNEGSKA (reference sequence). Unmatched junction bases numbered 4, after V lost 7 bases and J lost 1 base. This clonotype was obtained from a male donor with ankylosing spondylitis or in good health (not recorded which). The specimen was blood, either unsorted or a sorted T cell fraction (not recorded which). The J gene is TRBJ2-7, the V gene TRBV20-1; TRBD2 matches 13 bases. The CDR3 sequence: CSGTSGSGSYEQYF. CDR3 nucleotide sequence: TGCAGTGGGACTAGCGGGAGTGGTTCCTACGAGCAGTACTTC.